The clone carrying this TCR beta chain was seen a handful of times. Its antigen is unknown. CDR1 is LGHNA and CDR2 is YSLEER in the germline V gene. V trimming: 0 bases; J trimming: 1 base; junction bases outside the gene matches: 5. The CDR3 covers 17 residues. This entry comes from a study of Graves' ophthalmopathy and Graves' hyperthyroidism. In the study overall: Prior to any treatment, peripheral blood was collected at the time of initial diagnosis.

RNA served as the template for amplifying TCR beta CDR3 regions. HTBI-primed first-round RT-PCR preceded second-round multiplex PCR. TCRdb called the multiplex PCR reads again in MiXCR, with one record for every CDR3 protein. The repertoire includes around 660,000 distinct CDR3 sequences, 35% to 50% of them detected once, and around 3% sits in the top ten. Study findings and constraints: For predicting ophthalmopathy progression, the model had almost 71% sensitivity and approximately 72% specificity.

This TCR was sampled from an adult man with Graves' ophthalmopathy. The chain links TRBV4-3 to TRBJ2-3, with 9 positions matching TRBD1. Sequencing input: peripheral blood. The CDR3 DNA reads TGCGCCAGCAGCCAAGATACAGGGGGCGCAGGCACAGATACGCAGTATTTT. Its translation is CASSQDTGGAGTDTQYF.